Below, one T cell receptor beta chain is given with its context. The data were taken from a study of blood T cell repertoires in COVID-19. In the study overall: The study drew acute and convalescent COVID-19 samples from the United States, Italy and Spain.

Germline V lookup: CDR1 SGHVS, CDR2 FQNEAQ. This CDR3 spans 13 amino acids. Between the trimmed V and J ends, which lost 1 base and 4 bases, there was a span of 7 bases. In the original analysis: Amplified reference gene primers provided the basis for estimating nucleated cell counts. Profiled with immunoSEQ multiplex PCR; TCRdb holds only in-frame clones, not every one. Clone size and the V and J calls come from that table; the DNA yielded D and trimming. The table lists more than 300,000 clones, nearly 90% of them singletons, with under 1.1% in the top ten. What was sequenced was peripheral blood. The gene calls are TRBV7-8 and TRBJ1-2; no clear D. This TCR came from a woman aged 40 to 50 with COVID-19, enrolled during active disease. In DNA, the CDR3 is TGTGCCAGCAGCTTAGGGGCAGGCTATGGCTACACCTTC. Protein sequence: CASSLGAGYGYTF. The full variable domain, completed using reference TRBV7-8 and TRBJ1-2, is GAGVSQSPRYKVAKRGQDVALRCDPISGHVSLFWYQQALGQGPEFLTYFQNEAQLDKSGLPSDRFFAERPEGSVSTLKIQRTQQEDSAVYLCASSLGAGYGYTFGSGTRLTVV.